This is a list of T cell receptor beta chains from one sample in a study of cytomegalovirus exposure and HLA in healthy donors. Assay: immunoSEQ multiplex PCR; the TCRdb copy retains only in-frame clones and omits some. Among 150,000 or so clones listed, around three quarters were seen once. Sequencing was performed on PBMCs. The receptors come from a woman aged 40 to 50 in good health and CMV-seronegative. The CDR3 runs from the conserved cysteine through the conserved F or W. A D gene is named only where the DNA matches it firmly. Size values are once, few and many counts, or a class for expanded clones, and some rows have none.

size,J,D,V,length,DNA,CDR3
NA,TRBJ1-1,NA,TRBV7-9,14,TGTGCCAGCAGCCCCAAGCTGGCGGACACTGAAGCTTTCTTT,CASSPKLADTEAFF
NA,TRBJ2-6,NA,TRBV9,17,TGTGCCAGCAGCCCGGGGGTCCGAATCTCTGGGGCCAACGTCCTGACTTTC,CASSPGVRISGANVLTF
once,TRBJ2-7,TRBD2,TRBV7-9,14,TGTGCCAGCAGCCATTCGGGACTACCAGACGAGCAGTACTTC,CASSHSGLPDEQYF
NA,TRBJ1-4,TRBD1,TRBV28,16,TGTGCCAGCACCTCCCATGGGACAGCAAGGAATGAAAAACTGTTTTTT,CASTSHGTARNEKLFF
NA,TRBJ2-3,NA,TRBV5-1,16,TGCGCCAGCAGATACACTACTGGAGTTTCCGCAGATACGCAGTATTTT,CASRYTTGVSADTQYF
NA,TRBJ1-2,TRBD1,TRBV6-6,11,TGTGCCAGCGTACAGGGGGCTGGCTACACCTTC,CASVQGAGYTF
NA,TRBJ2-3,TRBD2,TRBV7-6,16,TGTGCCAGCAGCAGATGGACTAGCGGGAGCTTGGATACGCAGTATTTT,CASSRWTSGSLDTQYF
NA,TRBJ2-6,NA,TRBV28,17,TGTGCCAGCAGTTTTAAAGACTTGAGCTCTGGGGCCAACGTCCTGACTTTC,CASSFKDLSSGANVLTF
NA,TRBJ2-5,TRBD2,TRBV7-6,16,TGTGCCAGCAGTTCTTATTCTAGCGGGAACTCAGAGACCCAGTACTTC,CASSSYSSGNSETQYF
NA,TRBJ1-2,NA,TRBV28,15,TGTGCCAGCAGTTTAAACAGGGAAGAGCTAGGAGGCTACACCTTC,CASSLNREELGGYTF
NA,TRBJ1-2,NA,TRBV4-1,16,TGCGCCAGCAGCCAAGAAGCAGTCGGGGCTAACTATGGCTACACCTTC,CASSQEAVGANYGYTF
NA,TRBJ1-1,NA,TRBV18,15,TGTGCCAGCTCACCATCGCAGGGAGGGGGAACTGAAGCTTTCTTT,CASSPSQGGGTEAFF
NA,TRBJ2-4,TRBD1,TRBV7-9,18,TGTGCCAGCAGCCCGGGACAGGGGACTCAGATAGCCAAAAACATTCAGTACTTC,CASSPGQGTQIAKNIQYF
NA,TRBJ1-2,NA,TRBV6-1,13,TGTGCCAGCAGTGAAGCGACAGGCTATGGCTACACCTTC,CASSEATGYGYTF
few,TRBJ2-2,TRBD2,TRBV19,15,TGTGCCAGTAGTCCAGACGGGAGGGCGGCCGGGGAGCTGTTTTTT,CASSPDGRAAGELFF
NA,TRBJ1-2,NA,TRBV28,12,TGTGCCAGCAGAACCCGGGGAGATGGCTACACCTTC,CASRTRGDGYTF
NA,TRBJ2-5,NA,TRBV11-2,18,TGTGCCAGCAGCTTAGTATGGTTCAAGGGAGTCTCTCAAGAGACCCAGTACTTC,CASSLVWFKGVSQETQYF
NA,TRBJ2-7,NA,TRBV28,15,TGTGCCAGCAGTTTGAGTTACGGGGTTCTAAACGAGCAGTACTTC,CASSLSYGVLNEQYF
NA,TRBJ2-3,NA,TRBV18,14,TGTGCCAGCTCACAACAGGTGTCCCCAGATACGCAGTATTTT,CASSQQVSPDTQYF
NA,TRBJ1-6,NA,TRBV13,16,TGTGCCAGCAGCTTAGATGGGGGCAGGGGTCATTCACCCCTCCACTTT,CASSLDGGRGHSPLHF
few,TRBJ2-5,NA,TRBV18,15,TGTGCCAGCTCACCACCGTCAGGGTTTAAGGAGACCCAGTACTTC,CASSPPSGFKETQYF
NA,TRBJ2-5,TRBD1,TRBV6-1,15,TGTGCCAGCAGTGAGTCCCCGACAGGGCTCGGGACCCAGTACTTC,CASSESPTGLGTQYF
NA,TRBJ2-5,NA,TRBV29-1,12,TGCAGCGTTGGCGGGCTCCAAGAGACCCAGTACTTC,CSVGGLQETQYF
NA,TRBJ2-5,TRBD2,TRBV7-9,17,TGTGCCAGCAGCTTAGCCGTCCTAGCGGGAGTTTTAGAGACCCAGTACTTC,CASSLAVLAGVLETQYF
NA,TRBJ2-1,TRBD1,TRBV11-1,13,TGTGCCAGCAGCCCCGACAGGGCCAATGAGCAGTTCTTC,CASSPDRANEQFF
once,TRBJ2-3,NA,TRBV27,13,TGTGCCAGCGGCGACAGTTACACAGATACGCAGTATTTT,CASGDSYTDTQYF
few,TRBJ1-2,TRBD1,TRBV7-9,17,TGTGCCAGCAGCCCCCGTCCCGGGACAGGGAAGGGCGATGGCTACACCTTC,CASSPRPGTGKGDGYTF
NA,TRBJ1-3,NA,TRBV5-1,16,TGCGCCAGCAGCTCAAACCTTGACAGCACTGGAAACACCATATATTTT,CASSSNLDSTGNTIYF
few,TRBJ1-1,NA,TRBV20-1,11,TGCAGTGGGGGCAGCGGGACTGAAGCTTTCTTT,CSGGSGTEAFF
few,TRBJ2-1,TRBD2,TRBV7-8,13,TGTGCCAGCAGCGAAACATTACTAGCGTTTCAGTTCTTC,CASSETLLAFQFF
once,TRBJ2-7,NA,TRBV5-1,13,TGCGCCAGCAGCCTGATAGGCGGAGTGGAGCAGTACTTC,CASSLIGGVEQYF
NA,TRBJ1-1,TRBD1,TRBV15,14,TGTGCCAGCCAAAAAGACAGGGTGAACACTGAAGCTTTCTTT,CASQKDRVNTEAFF
once,TRBJ2-1,TRBD2,TRBV11-3,15,TGTGCCAGCAGCCCCCCCAGCGGGAGTAACTATGAGCAGTTCTTC,CASSPPSGSNYEQFF
NA,TRBJ2-7,NA,TRBV19,14,TGTGCCAGTAGTCCCAGGACAGTCTCCTACGAGCAGTACTTC,CASSPRTVSYEQYF
NA,TRBJ2-1,NA,TRBV27,15,TGTGCCAGCAGAGACTCCTACGGCTCCTACAATGAGCAGTTCTTC,CASRDSYGSYNEQFF
NA,TRBJ1-2,NA,TRBV20-1,10,TGCAGTGCTACAGGGTATGGCTACACCTTC,CSATGYGYTF
NA,TRBJ1-1,NA,TRBV6-6,13,TGTGCCAGCAGCCTGGGACAAAACACTGAAGCTTTCTTT,CASSLGQNTEAFF
NA,TRBJ2-1,TRBD2,TRBV12-5,14,TGTGCTAGTGAGGCGGGAGGGCTATACAATGAGCAGTTCTTC,CASEAGGLYNEQFF
once,TRBJ1-2,NA,TRBV5-1,15,TGCGCCAGCAGCTTATGGGCAGGGGCGGACTATGGCTACACCTTC,CASSLWAGADYGYTF
NA,TRBJ2-3,TRBD1,TRBV27,15,TGTGCCAGCAGTTCCGGGACAGGGCCCACAGATACGCAGTATTTT,CASSSGTGPTDTQYF
NA,TRBJ2-1,TRBD2,TRBV6-5,16,TGTGCCAGCAGTTACGGCGGGAGTAGGCGGACGGGTGAGCAGTTCTTC,CASSYGGSRRTGEQFF
few,TRBJ2-2,TRBD2,TRBV7-8,17,TGTGCCAGCAGCCTCGGGCTACTAGCGGGGGCCACCGGGGAGCTGTTTTTT,CASSLGLLAGATGELFF
NA,TRBJ2-1,TRBD2,TRBV11-2,15,TGTGCCAGCAGCTTAGATGGGACTATTTTAAATGAGCAGTTCTTC,CASSLDGTILNEQFF
NA,TRBJ2-1,NA,TRBV11-3,15,TGTGCCAGCAGCCAGATTGGGGAGGTATCGGGTGAGCAGTTCTTC,CASSQIGEVSGEQFF
NA,TRBJ1-1,NA,TRBV30,11,TGTGCCTGGACAGGGGTCACTGAAGCTTTCTTT,CAWTGVTEAFF
NA,TRBJ2-1,TRBD1,TRBV5-6,15,TGTGCCAGCAGCGCGGACAGGGGGCATGGCAATGAGCAGTTCTTC,CASSADRGHGNEQFF
NA,TRBJ2-3,TRBD1,TRBV6-1,19,TGTGCCAGCAGTGGACGACAGGGGCTTGGACAGATAGGCCCAGATACGCAGTATTTT,CASSGRQGLGQIGPDTQYF
NA,TRBJ1-3,TRBD1,TRBV30,15,TGTGCCTGGAGTGGAGGGGGCGCGTGGGGAAACACCATATATTTT,CAWSGGGAWGNTIYF
NA,TRBJ2-3,TRBD1,TRBV30,15,TGTGCCTGGAGTGTTGGGACAGGGAGTACAGATACGCAGTATTTT,CAWSVGTGSTDTQYF
NA,TRBJ2-1,TRBD2,TRBV6-5,15,TGTGCCAGCTCCCTGCTAGCGGGAGGAAGCAATGAGCAGTTCTTC,CASSLLAGGSNEQFF
NA,TRBJ2-7,TRBD2,TRBV20-1,9,TGCAGTGCTAAGCGGGGAGAGTACTTC,CSAKRGEYF
few,TRBJ2-3,NA,TRBV4-1,14,TGCGCCAGCAGCCAAACCCTACGAGAAGATACGCAGTATTTT,CASSQTLREDTQYF
NA,TRBJ1-2,TRBD1,TRBV28,14,TGTGCCAGCAGTCAAGAACAGGGGGCGGGGGGCTACACCTTC,CASSQEQGAGGYTF